The clone carrying this T cell receptor (beta chain) was counted at least ten times. Antigen specificity is unknown. Not enrolled were patients with uncontrolled infection, other autoimmune disease, pregnancy or lactation. The data are from a study of T cells in Graves' hyperthyroidism and ophthalmopathy. About the study: Pretreatment peripheral blood was obtained at initial diagnosis. Whole-study results and caveats: Model output signaled ophthalmopathy a median approximately 6 months ahead of onset. Ophthalmopathy was told apart from stable hyperthyroidism by a 13 V-J model.

Amplification of TCR beta CDR3 regions was performed using RNA transcripts as template. With the HTBI primer set, the TCR CDR3 went through a first round of RT-PCR. TCRdb independently ran MiXCR on the multiplex PCR reads; one entry per CDR3 protein. There are over 200,000 distinct CDR3 sequences in the sample; less than 15% occur only once, and about 14% lies in the top ten. CDR1 SNHLY and CDR2 FYNNEI come from the germline V gene. The CDR3 covers 15 residues. Deletions cut 3 bases from V and 1 base from J, with 10 bases between. The chain employs TRBV2 and TRBJ1-5, with D perhaps TRBD1 (5 bases). The sequence was collected from a woman in her forties with Graves' hyperthyroidism that later progressed to Graves' ophthalmopathy. Specimen: blood. The CDR3 loop is CASSDLGTSNQPQHF. Written as DNA, the CDR3 is TGTGCCAGCAGTGATTTAGGGACGAGCAATCAGCCCCAGCATTTT. Full variable domain (remainder filled in from reference TRBV2 and TRBJ1-5): EPEVTQTPSHQVTQMGQEVILRCVPISNHLYFYWYRQILGQKVEFLVSFYNNEISEKSEIFDDQFSVERPDGSNFTLKIRSTKLEDSAMYFCASSDLGTSNQPQHFGDGTRLSIL.